One sample yielded the 8 T cell receptor beta chains listed below, sequenced in a study of T cells in Graves' hyperthyroidism and ophthalmopathy. The source material, RNA transcripts, was used to amplify TCR beta CDR3 regions. HTBI primers were the set used in a first-round RT-PCR of the TCR CDR3. TCRdb analysed the multiplex PCR reads with MiXCR anew, one entry per CDR3 protein. The sample has about 360,000 distinct CDR3 sequences, 15% to 19% seen once; the top ten hold 25% to 35%. The source material was blood. The receptor set was obtained from a young woman with Graves' hyperthyroidism that later progressed to Graves' ophthalmopathy.

This clonotype showed up many times. The gene calls are TRBV7-6 and TRBJ2-3, with 11 positions matching TRBD2. Germline V gives CDR1 SGHVS, CDR2 FNYEAQ. Trimming at V came to 3 bases and at J to 4 bases, leaving 9 bases not matched to a gene. CDR3 size: 17 residues. The DNA of the CDR3 is TGTGCCAGCAGCTTCAGGACTAGCGGGCCGCTGGCAGATACGCAGTATTTT. Translated: CASSFRTSGPLADTQYF. Combining the CDR3 with reference TRBV7-6 and TRBJ2-3 gives the whole variable domain GAGVSQSPRYKVTKRGQDVALRCDPISGHVSLYWYRQALGQGPEFLTYFNYEAQQDKSGLPNDRFSAERPEGSISTLTIQRTEQRDSAMYRCASSFRTSGPLADTQYFGPGTRLTVL.

CDR3 region: CASSPLAGFGSEQYF. DNA of the CDR3: TGTGCCAGCTCACCACTTGCAGGGTTCGGATCCGAGCAGTACTTC. The genes are TRBV18 and TRBJ2-7, with D perhaps TRBD1 (5 bases). Trimming took off 1 base at V and 6 bases at J, with 16 bases between the two ends. Germline loops: CDR1 KGHSH, CDR2 LQKENI. This CDR3 is built from 15 residues.

About this clonotype: Mismatch with germline at one junction end may stem from a read error. The rearrangement joins TRBV6-2 or TRBV6-3 to TRBJ2-1, with 9 bases fitting TRBD2. Germline CDR1 is MNHEY and CDR2 is SVGEGT. The CDR3 runs 15 residues. CDR3 bases: TGTGCCAGCACCCGAGCGGGAGGCTCCTACAATGGGCAGTTCTTC. It translates to CASTRAGGSYNGQFF.

J is TRBJ1-2 and V is TRBV5-6; D might be TRBD1 (6 bases). V lost 2 bases to trimming and J lost 2 bases, with 10 bases between them. The CDR3 is made up of 14 amino acids. The germline V gene has CDR1 SGHDT and CDR2 YYEEEE. CDR3 DNA sequence: TGTGCCAGCAGCTTTGGACAGACGAACTATGGCTACACCTTC. Its translation is CASSFGQTNYGYTF.

Only a few counts were recorded for this clonotype. V and J are TRBV6-5 and TRBJ2-3, with D possibly TRBD1 on 5 matching bases. The V and J ends lost 3 bases and 5 bases respectively, with 12 bases between them. The CDR3 loop spans 14 amino acids. Germline values: CDR1 MNHEY, CDR2 SVGAGI. The CDR3 DNA reads as TGTGCCAGCAGTTATGGGCAAAGGGGAGATACGCAGTATTTT. This translates into CASSYGQRGDTQYF.

The rearrangement uses TRBV4-3 and TRBJ2-7, with D perhaps matching TRBD2 (6 bases). The germline gives CDR1 LGHNA, CDR2 YSLEER. Between the trimmed V and J ends, which lost 3 bases and 0 bases, there was a span of 12 bases. The length of the CDR3 is 15 residues. The CDR3 bases are TGCGCCAGCAGCCAGGGACTGCGGTACTCCTACGAGCAGTACTTC. Protein: CASSQGLRYSYEQYF.

This clonotype was counted many times. The rearrangement uses TRBV20-1 and TRBJ1-2; D not certain. V was pared by 0 bases and J by 3 bases, with 8 bases between. Germline lookup yields CDR1 DFQATT and CDR2 SNEGSKA (reference sequence). This CDR3 comprises 13 residues. CDR3 coding DNA: TGCAGTGCTAGAGATGTGGATGACTATGGCTACACCTTC. This translates into CSARDVDDYGYTF.

This clonotype has more than one count but fewer than ten. The rearrangement links TRBV10-3 to TRBJ1-6; a possible D gene is TRBD1 (5 bases). Germline V gives CDR1 ENHRY, CDR2 SYGVKD. The ends were cut back, 6 bases at V and 4 bases at J, with 13 bases in the middle. CDR3 length: 15 residues. This CDR3 is CAISEGTVYNSPLHF. CDR3 sequence (DNA): TGTGCCATCAGCGAAGGGACGGTTTATAATTCACCCCTCCACTTT.